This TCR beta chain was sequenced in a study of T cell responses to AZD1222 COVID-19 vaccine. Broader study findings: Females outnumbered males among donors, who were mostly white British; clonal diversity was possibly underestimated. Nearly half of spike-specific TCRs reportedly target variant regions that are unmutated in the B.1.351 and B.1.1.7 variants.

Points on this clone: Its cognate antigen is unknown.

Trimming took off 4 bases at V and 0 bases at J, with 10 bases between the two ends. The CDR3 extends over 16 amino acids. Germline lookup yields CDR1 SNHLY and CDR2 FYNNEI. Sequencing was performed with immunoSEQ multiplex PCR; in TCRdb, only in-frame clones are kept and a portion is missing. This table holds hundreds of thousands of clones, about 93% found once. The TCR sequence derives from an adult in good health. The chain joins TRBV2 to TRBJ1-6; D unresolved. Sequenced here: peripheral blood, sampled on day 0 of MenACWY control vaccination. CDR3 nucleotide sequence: TGTGCCAGCAGTGCGGGTCAGGTCTCCTATAATTCACCCCTCCACTTT. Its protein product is CASSAGQVSYNSPLHF. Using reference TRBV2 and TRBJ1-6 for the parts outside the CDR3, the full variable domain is EPEVTQTPSHQVTQMGQEVILRCVPISNHLYFYWYRQILGQKVEFLVSFYNNEISEKSEIFDDQFSVERPDGSNFTLKIRSTKLEDSAMYFCASSAGQVSYNSPLHFGNGTRLTVT.